This T cell receptor (beta chain) was documented in a study of cytomegalovirus exposure and HLA in healthy donors. General observations from the study: The investigators catalogued 150 or so TCR beta chains as cytomegalovirus-associated.

As regards this clone: Its antigen is undetermined.

The J segment lost 2 bases and the V segment lost 0 bases, leaving 6 bases of the junction unmatched. The germline CDR1 and CDR2 sequences are ENHRY and SYGVKD. CDR3 length: 17 residues. TCRdb's table, derived via immunoSEQ multiplex PCR, lists solely in-frame clones and lacks some. Of about 130,000 clones in the sample, 89% are singletons; the top ten hold 1% to 1.5%. The sequencing input was PBMCs. The TCR originated in a woman under 30 in good health and CMV-seronegative. The gene calls are TRBV10-3 and TRBJ2-1; 8 bases are shared with TRBD2. The CDR3 DNA sequence: TGTGCCATCAGTGAGTCATTCGGTAGCGGGGCCTACAATGAGCAGTTCTTC. Translation gives CAISESFGSGAYNEQFF.